This TCR beta chain was sequenced for a study of beta chain features in type 1 diabetes. Expressed TCRB transcripts got sequenced, as all isolated RNA was reverse transcribed. Read counts averaged roughly 3.7 million for samples of naive, central memory and regulatory T cells. Data came from immunoSEQ multiplex PCR; TCRdb stores just in-frame clones and leaves some out. The sample includes roughly 140,000 clones, roughly 8% of them seen just once. Germline V gene data show CDR1 as SEHNR and CDR2 as FQNEAQ (reference sequence). This CDR3 region has 13 residues. V was pared by 5 bases and J by 3 bases, with 10 bases between. This clone showed up just a few times.

This TCR came from a man between 18 and 35 years old in good health. The chain uses TRBV7-9 and TRBJ2-5; tentative D call: TRBD1 (6 bases). What was sequenced was central memory CD4+ T cells from blood. The CDR3 reads CASSPTGKETQYF. The CDR3 coding sequence is TGTGCCAGCAGCCCTACAGGGAAAGAGACCCAGTACTTC.